This entry describes one TCR beta chain. Its antigen is currently unknown. The DNA is omitted, as the CDR3 cannot be located on it reliably, and the CDR3 follows TCRdb's listing. ViraFEST assay sequencing came after antigen-specific CD4+ T cells were expanded with viral peptide pools. With 10 days of culture completed, CD4+ T cells were isolated. Two doses of BNT162b2 or mRNA-1273 vaccine were administered to participants. Vaccinated recipients, who were negative for nucleocapsid antibodies, had no history of SARS-CoV-2 infection. The data are from a study of vaccination effects on CD4 cells after COVID-19. Study context: Samples collected post-vaccine were obtained a median of 72 days after the second dose.

The CDR3 extends over 14 residues, inclusive of both ends. Germline assignment: CDR1 GTSNPN and CDR2 SVGIG (reference sequence). Some clones are missing from TCRdb's copy, which holds only in-frame ones; the method was immunoSEQ multiplex PCR. The sample has 40,000 to 50,000 clones, nearly 75% seen once; the top ten hold about 14%. Study-level results: Common cold coronavirus cross-reactivity was shown by only 1 of 255 vaccine-induced clones in healthy vaccinees. In the late period after vaccination, infection- and vaccine-induced clones contracted markedly.

The sequence was obtained from a human donor who received a COVID-19 vaccine. The sequences come from CD4+ T cells from PBMCs cultured with HCoV-OC43 spike peptides, collected after COVID-19 vaccination. The subset: HCoV-OC43 spike overlapping peptide pool stimulation. The gene calls are TRBV30 and TRBJ2-7; the table calls TRBD1, which could not be checked here. The CDR3 protein is CAWVGTGTGTFWVF.